Presented here are 5 T cell receptor beta chains from one specimen sequenced in a study of blood T cell repertoires in COVID-19. The method was immunoSEQ multiplex PCR; TCRdb's version includes in-frame clones alone and lacks a portion of them. Among approximately 240,000 clones listed, about 90% were seen once. Sequenced input: peripheral blood. These receptors originate from a woman in her late teens or twenties who had recovered from COVID-19.

The chain has TRBV27 and TRBJ1-5; 8 bases align to TRBD1. Germline lookup yields CDR1 MNHEY and CDR2 SMNVEV (reference sequence). CDR3 length equals 15 residues. V was pared by 5 bases and J by 3 bases, with 6 bases of the junction left unmatched. The CDR3 DNA reads as TGTGCCAGCAGTGCGGGACAGGTATACAATCAGCCCCAGCATTTT. It codes for CASSAGQVYNQPQHF.

The chain links TRBV9 to TRBJ2-1; 7 nucleotides agree with TRBD2. This CDR3 has 16 amino acids. The V and J ends lost 2 bases and 0 bases, in that order; junction bases with no gene match: 5. CDR1 is SGDLS and CDR2 is YYNGEE in the germline V gene. The CDR3 region is CASSVTLAASYNEQFF. The CDR3 nucleotides read TGTGCCAGCAGCGTGACTCTAGCGGCCTCCTACAATGAGCAGTTCTTC.

This chain's CDR3 is CASSYSGRATYEQYF. The CDR3 nucleotides are TGTGCCAGCAGTTACTCCGGGAGGGCAACCTACGAGCAGTACTTC. The V and J genes are TRBV6-5 and TRBJ2-7; the match to TRBD2 covers 8 bases. V lost 0 bases, J lost 2 bases, and 3 bases stayed unmatched. This CDR3 is 15 amino acids long. Germline CDR1 is MNHEY and CDR2 is SVGAGI.

This chain uses TRBV27 with TRBJ2-2; 7 positions match TRBD2. Germline CDR1 is MNHEY and CDR2 is SMNVEV (reference sequence). V was pared by 5 bases and J by 6 bases, with 9 bases of the junction left unmatched. The CDR3 loop spans 15 amino acids. This chain's CDR3 is CASSPIGLVPGELFF. The CDR3 region has the DNA TGTGCCAGCAGTCCTATCGGACTAGTCCCCGGGGAGCTGTTTTTT.

This chain links TRBV5-5 with TRBJ1-6; 7 bases fit TRBD1. V lost 5 bases and J lost 3; bases outside the gene matches: 2. The CDR3 spans 14 residues. Germline CDR1 and CDR2: SGHKS and YYEKEE (reference sequence). CDR3 loop: CASRWDSYNSPLHF. The CDR3 region has the DNA TGTGCCAGCAGATGGGACAGCTATAATTCACCCCTCCACTTT.